The entry below gives a single T cell receptor (beta chain) sequence along with its context. Its cognate antigen is unknown. Across 18 months, stable Graves' hyperthyroidism was marked by no progression to ophthalmopathy. These data originate in a study of T cells in Graves' hyperthyroidism and ophthalmopathy. RNA transcripts served as the template for amplifying TCR beta CDR3 regions. The HTBI primer set was used in a first-round RT-PCR of the TCR CDR3. MiXCR was run by TCRdb on the multiplex PCR reads, yielding one entry per CDR3 protein. The sample shows hundreds of thousands of distinct CDR3 sequences, just over 45% of them seen only once. General study points: Ophthalmopathy prediction by the model preceded onset by a median approximately six months. Blood samples included most of the expanded thyroid clonotypes exceeding 0.001. Researchers report that a 13 V-J model separated ophthalmopathy from stable hyperthyroidism.

Germline V gene data show CDR1 as MNHNS and CDR2 as SASEGT. There are 15 residues in the CDR3. Trimming took 1 base from V and 2 from J; bases not matched to a gene: 3. This sequence originates from a young woman with Graves' hyperthyroidism. Sequencing was performed on peripheral blood or thyroid tissue (not recorded which). The genes are TRBV6-1 and TRBJ2-7; TRBD2 matches 9 bases. The CDR3 DNA sequence: TGTGCCAGCAGTGAAGGTATAGCGGGAGCCTACGAGCAGTACTTC. Encoded protein: CASSEGIAGAYEQYF.